The rows below give T cell receptor beta chains drawn from one sample of a study of blood T cell repertoires in COVID-19. The assay was immunoSEQ multiplex PCR, and TCRdb's table has in-frame clones only and misses some. In the table there are over 200,000 clones, around nine tenths of which are singletons. Sequences were obtained from peripheral blood. The origin of the receptors is a man in his forties or fifties with acute or convalescent COVID-19. Each CDR3 is given with its conserved first and last residue. The D gene is left open where the match is weak. Not every row has a clone size; where given, it reads once, few, many or a size class.

CDR3 DNA: TGTGCCAGTAGTGCCCGAGGGCAGTTCTTGAACACTGAAGCTTTCTTT
CDR3 protein: CASSARGQFLNTEAFF
J gene: TRBJ1-1
V gene: TRBV19
clone size: NA
D gene: NA

CDR3 DNA: TGTGCCAGCAGCCCGGGGGGACCAATAAGGGGGTACGAGCAGTACTTC
CDR3 protein: CASSPGGPIRGYEQYF
J gene: TRBJ2-7
V gene: TRBV7-3
clone size: NA
D gene: NA

CDR3 DNA: TGCGCCAGCAGCTGGGGAGACTCCTCGGGCTATGGCTACACCTTC
CDR3 protein: CASSWGDSSGYGYTF
J gene: TRBJ1-2
V gene: TRBV5-1
clone size: NA
D gene: NA

CDR3 DNA: TGTGCCAGCTCACCCAGACTAGCGGGAGGCACAGATACGCAGTATTTT
CDR3 protein: CASSPRLAGGTDTQYF
J gene: TRBJ2-3
V gene: TRBV18
clone size: NA
D gene: TRBD2

CDR3 DNA: TGTGCCAGCAGTTTTCTAGACAGGGACTACGAGCAGTACTTC
CDR3 protein: CASSFLDRDYEQYF
J gene: TRBJ2-7
V gene: TRBV27
clone size: once
D gene: TRBD1

CDR3 DNA: TGTGCCAGCTCAGCAGGGACTGGCAGCACAGATACGCAGTATTTT
CDR3 protein: CASSAGTGSTDTQYF
J gene: TRBJ2-3
V gene: TRBV18
clone size: NA
D gene: NA

CDR3 DNA: TGTGCCAGCAGTTTTTTGCGAGTTGGCTCCTACGAGCAGTACTTC
CDR3 protein: CASSFLRVGSYEQYF
J gene: TRBJ2-7
V gene: TRBV6-2/TRBV6-3
clone size: NA
D gene: NA

CDR3 DNA: TGTGCCAGCTCACAAGGACATAGCAATCAGCCCCAGCATTTT
CDR3 protein: CASSQGHSNQPQHF
J gene: TRBJ1-5
V gene: TRBV18
clone size: NA
D gene: NA

CDR3 DNA: TGTGCCAGCAGCTTCGGGACAGGGAATAGCAATCAGCCCCAGCATTTT
CDR3 protein: CASSFGTGNSNQPQHF
J gene: TRBJ1-5
V gene: TRBV11-1
clone size: NA
D gene: TRBD1

CDR3 DNA: TGTGCCAGCAGCTTAGGAGGGGGCGTTGAAAAACTGTTTTTT
CDR3 protein: CASSLGGGVEKLFF
J gene: TRBJ1-4
V gene: TRBV7-9
clone size: few
D gene: TRBD1

CDR3 DNA: TGTGCCAGCAGCCCGGGCCTGGGGGCGGGAGGGACCTACGAGCAGTACTTC
CDR3 protein: CASSPGLGAGGTYEQYF
J gene: TRBJ2-7
V gene: TRBV7-2
clone size: NA
D gene: TRBD2

CDR3 DNA: TGTGCCAGCTCACCAAAGGGGCTTGGTAATCAGCCCCAGCATTTT
CDR3 protein: CASSPKGLGNQPQHF
J gene: TRBJ1-5
V gene: TRBV18
clone size: NA
D gene: NA

CDR3 DNA: TGCGCCAGCAGCCAGACAGGGGCTAATTCACCCCTCCACTTT
CDR3 protein: CASSQTGANSPLHF
J gene: TRBJ1-6
V gene: TRBV4-3
clone size: NA
D gene: TRBD1

CDR3 DNA: TGTGCCAGCAGCCAATCCGGGACTAGCATTAACATTCAGTACTTC
CDR3 protein: CASSQSGTSINIQYF
J gene: TRBJ2-4
V gene: TRBV3-1/TRBV3-2
clone size: few
D gene: TRBD2

CDR3 DNA: TGTGCCAGCAGTTTGGAGGGAAAGGCTGGGGCCAACGTCCTGACTTTC
CDR3 protein: CASSLEGKAGANVLTF
J gene: TRBJ2-6
V gene: TRBV27
clone size: NA
D gene: NA

CDR3 DNA: TGTGCCAGCAGCCAAGCCCCGGGGGGCGTAGGAGCAACTAATGAAAAACTGTTTTTT
CDR3 protein: CASSQAPGGVGATNEKLFF
J gene: TRBJ1-4
V gene: TRBV4-2
clone size: NA
D gene: NA

CDR3 DNA: TGTGCCAGCAGGAAACCGGGACTAGCGGGAACCGGGGAGCTGTTTTTT
CDR3 protein: CASRKPGLAGTGELFF
J gene: TRBJ2-2
V gene: TRBV7-3
clone size: NA
D gene: TRBD2

CDR3 DNA: TGTGCCTCCCGGACAGATAGCAATCAGCCCCAGCATTTT
CDR3 protein: CASRTDSNQPQHF
J gene: TRBJ1-5
V gene: TRBV28
clone size: few
D gene: NA

CDR3 DNA: TGCGCCAGCAGCCTTTACAGGGACGAGGACACCGGGGAGCTGTTTTTT
CDR3 protein: CASSLYRDEDTGELFF
J gene: TRBJ2-2
V gene: TRBV5-1
clone size: NA
D gene: NA

CDR3 DNA: TGTGCCAGCAGGCCACGGGGACTAGCGGGAGGGAGAACTTACAATGAGCAGTTCTTC
CDR3 protein: CASRPRGLAGGRTYNEQFF
J gene: TRBJ2-1
V gene: TRBV14
clone size: few
D gene: TRBD2

CDR3 DNA: TGTGCCAGTAGTATGGGACAGTCTGGAAACACCATATATTTT
CDR3 protein: CASSMGQSGNTIYF
J gene: TRBJ1-3
V gene: TRBV19
clone size: NA
D gene: TRBD1

CDR3 DNA: TGTGCCAGCAGCCTGGGCCAGGGGAATTATTCACCCCTCCACTTT
CDR3 protein: CASSLGQGNYSPLHF
J gene: TRBJ1-6
V gene: TRBV7-9
clone size: NA
D gene: NA

CDR3 DNA: TGTGCCAGCAGCTTTTCGACAGGGGGCTCGACGCAGTATTTT
CDR3 protein: CASSFSTGGSTQYF
J gene: TRBJ2-3
V gene: TRBV5-8
clone size: NA
D gene: TRBD1

CDR3 DNA: TGTGCAAGTCGGCTTCCTTGCGGGAGCTCCTACGAGCAGTACTTC
CDR3 protein: CASRLPCGSSYEQYF
J gene: TRBJ2-7
V gene: TRBV12-2
clone size: NA
D gene: NA

CDR3 DNA: TGTGCCAGCAGCCGGGGGTGGTTCACCTACAATGAGCAGTTCTTC
CDR3 protein: CASSRGWFTYNEQFF
J gene: TRBJ2-1
V gene: TRBV9
clone size: few
D gene: NA

CDR3 DNA: TGCGCCAGCAACTCTGGGCTTAGCGGGATGTCTAGCACAGATACGCAGTATTTT
CDR3 protein: CASNSGLSGMSSTDTQYF
J gene: TRBJ2-3
V gene: TRBV5-1
clone size: NA
D gene: TRBD2

CDR3 DNA: TGTGCCAACCAGAAGGGGGAGACCCAGTACTTC
CDR3 protein: CANQKGETQYF
J gene: TRBJ2-5
V gene: TRBV2
clone size: NA
D gene: NA

CDR3 DNA: TGTGCCAGCTCAGGTCTCGACAGGAGTGGAAACACCATATATTTT
CDR3 protein: CASSGLDRSGNTIYF
J gene: TRBJ1-3
V gene: TRBV18
clone size: few
D gene: NA

CDR3 DNA: TGTGCCAGCAGTACCCGCGGGGGGTCAGGGTATTCACCCCTCCACTTT
CDR3 protein: CASSTRGGSGYSPLHF
J gene: TRBJ1-6
V gene: TRBV27
clone size: NA
D gene: NA